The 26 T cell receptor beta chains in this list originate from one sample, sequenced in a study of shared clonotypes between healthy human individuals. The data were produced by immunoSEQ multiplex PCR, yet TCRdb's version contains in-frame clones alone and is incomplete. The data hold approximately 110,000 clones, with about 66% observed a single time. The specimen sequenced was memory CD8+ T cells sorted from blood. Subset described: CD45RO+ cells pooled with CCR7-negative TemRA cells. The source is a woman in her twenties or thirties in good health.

This CDR3 reads CASSPHEGSYEQYF. CDR3 DNA: TGTGCCAGCTCACCACATGAGGGGTCCTACGAGCAGTACTTC. This rearrangement joins TRBV18 to TRBJ2-7; D tentatively fits TRBD1 or TRBD2 (5 bases each). Trimming pared 1 base from V and 1 base from J, leaving 8 bases between. The CDR3 runs to 14 residues. Germline V gene data show CDR1 as KGHSH and CDR2 as LQKENI.

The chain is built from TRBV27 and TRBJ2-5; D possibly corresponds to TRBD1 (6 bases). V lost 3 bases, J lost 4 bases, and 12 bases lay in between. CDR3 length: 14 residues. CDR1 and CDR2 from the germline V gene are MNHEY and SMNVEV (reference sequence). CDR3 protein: CASSFRKGGETQYF. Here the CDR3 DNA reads TGTGCCAGCAGTTTCCGCAAAGGGGGAGAGACCCAGTACTTC.

The DNA of the CDR3 is TGTGCCAGCAGCCTTGGGACAGTCTCCTCCTACGAGCAGTACTTC. It encodes CASSLGTVSSYEQYF. V gene TRBV7-8 combines with J gene TRBJ2-5; the match to TRBD1 covers 7 bases. The tail of the sequence fits TRBJ2-7 better, so the J call may be wrong. This CDR3 is built from 15 residues. Germline CDR1 and CDR2: SGHVS and FQNEAQ.

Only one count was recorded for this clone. CDR3: CATDWGRELFF. Written as DNA, the CDR3 is TGTGCCACTGACTGGGGTCGGGAGCTGTTTTTT. The chain uses TRBV28 and TRBJ2-2, with D unresolved. The CDR3 is 11 amino acids. The germline CDR1 and CDR2 sequences are MDHEN and SYDVKM. Trimming took off 10 bases at V and 9 bases at J, with 12 bases between the two ends.

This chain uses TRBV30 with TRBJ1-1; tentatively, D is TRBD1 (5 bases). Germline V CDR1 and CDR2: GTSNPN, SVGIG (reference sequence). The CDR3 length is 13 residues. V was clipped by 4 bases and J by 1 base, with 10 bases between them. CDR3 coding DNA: TGTGCCTGGAAGTGGGGCAGGAACACTGAAGCTTTCTTT. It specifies CAWKWGRNTEAFF.

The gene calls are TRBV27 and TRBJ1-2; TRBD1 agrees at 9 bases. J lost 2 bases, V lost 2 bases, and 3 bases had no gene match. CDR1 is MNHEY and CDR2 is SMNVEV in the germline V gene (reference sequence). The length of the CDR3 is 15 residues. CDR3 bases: TGTGCCAGCAGTTTAATAACAGGGGGCAACTATGGCTACACCTTC. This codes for CASSLITGGNYGYTF.

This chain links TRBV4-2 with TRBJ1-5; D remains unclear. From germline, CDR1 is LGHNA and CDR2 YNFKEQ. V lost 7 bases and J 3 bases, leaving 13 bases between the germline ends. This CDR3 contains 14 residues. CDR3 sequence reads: CASTPDPDNQPQHF. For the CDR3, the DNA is TGTGCCAGCACCCCAGACCCAGACAATCAGCCCCAGCATTTT.

CDR3 coding DNA: TGTGCCAGCAGTTTTTCCCGAGATTATAGCACAGATACGCAGTATTTT. Its protein product is CASSFSRDYSTDTQYF. The chain has TRBV27 and TRBJ2-3, with no clear D. The length of the CDR3 is 16 residues. Looked up from germline, CDR1 is MNHEY and CDR2 is SMNVEV (reference sequence). V was shortened by 3 bases and J by 0 bases, with 13 bases between the two germline ends.

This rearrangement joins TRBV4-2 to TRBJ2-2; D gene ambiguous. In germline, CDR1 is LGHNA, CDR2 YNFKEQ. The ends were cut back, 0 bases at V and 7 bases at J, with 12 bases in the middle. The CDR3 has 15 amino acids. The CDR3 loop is CASSQDPQLGGELFF. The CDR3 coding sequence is TGTGCCAGCAGCCAAGATCCACAGTTAGGCGGGGAGCTGTTTTTT.

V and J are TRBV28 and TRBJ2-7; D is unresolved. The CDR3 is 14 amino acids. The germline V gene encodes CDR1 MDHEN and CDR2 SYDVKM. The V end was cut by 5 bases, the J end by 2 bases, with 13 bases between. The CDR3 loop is CASSTTDPAYEQYF. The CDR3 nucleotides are TGTGCCAGCAGTACGACGGACCCCGCCTACGAGCAGTACTTC.

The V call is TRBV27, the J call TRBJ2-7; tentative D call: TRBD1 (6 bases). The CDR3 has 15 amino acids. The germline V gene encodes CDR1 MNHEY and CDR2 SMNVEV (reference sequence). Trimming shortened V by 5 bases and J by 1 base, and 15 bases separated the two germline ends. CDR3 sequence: CASSPDRSLSYEQYF. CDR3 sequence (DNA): TGTGCCAGCAGTCCCGACAGGTCCCTATCCTACGAGCAGTACTTC.

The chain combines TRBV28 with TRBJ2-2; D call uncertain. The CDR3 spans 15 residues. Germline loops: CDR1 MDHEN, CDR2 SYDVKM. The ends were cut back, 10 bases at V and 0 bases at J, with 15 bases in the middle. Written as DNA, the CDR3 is TGTGCCACTACGTCGCCTTCCGCGAACACCGGGGAGCTGTTTTTT. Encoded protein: CATTSPSANTGELFF.

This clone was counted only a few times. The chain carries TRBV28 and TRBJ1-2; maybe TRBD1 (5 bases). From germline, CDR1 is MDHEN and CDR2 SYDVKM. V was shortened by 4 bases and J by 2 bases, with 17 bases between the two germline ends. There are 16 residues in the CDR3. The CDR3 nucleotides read TGTGCCAGCAGTTCCTCCTACGAAGGACACAACTATGGCTACACCTTC. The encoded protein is CASSSSYEGHNYGYTF.

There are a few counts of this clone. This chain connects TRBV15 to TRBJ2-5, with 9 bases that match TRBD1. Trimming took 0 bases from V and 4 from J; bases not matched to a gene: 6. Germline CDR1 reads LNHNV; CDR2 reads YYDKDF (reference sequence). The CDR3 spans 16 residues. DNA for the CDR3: TGTGCCACCAGCAGAGATGCGACAGGGGGTTCAGAGACCCAGTACTTC. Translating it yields CATSRDATGGSETQYF.

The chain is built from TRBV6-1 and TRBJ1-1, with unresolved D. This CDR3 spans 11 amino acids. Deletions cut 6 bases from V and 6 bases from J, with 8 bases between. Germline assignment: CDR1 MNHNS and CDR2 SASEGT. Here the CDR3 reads CASSTDSEAFF. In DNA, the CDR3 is TGTGCCAGCAGCACAGATTCTGAAGCTTTCTTT.

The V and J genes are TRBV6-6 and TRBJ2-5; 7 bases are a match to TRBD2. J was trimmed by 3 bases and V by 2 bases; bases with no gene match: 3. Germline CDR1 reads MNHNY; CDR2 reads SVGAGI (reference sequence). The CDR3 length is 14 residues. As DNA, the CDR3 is TGTGCCAGCAGTTACACGCTAGCGGAAGAGACCCAGTACTTC. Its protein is CASSYTLAEETQYF.

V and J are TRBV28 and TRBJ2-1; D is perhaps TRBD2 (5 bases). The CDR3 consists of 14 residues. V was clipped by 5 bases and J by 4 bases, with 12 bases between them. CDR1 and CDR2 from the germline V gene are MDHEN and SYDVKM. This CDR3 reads CASSPLVLYNEQFF. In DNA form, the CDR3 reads TGTGCCAGCAGTCCACTAGTTTTATACAATGAGCAGTTCTTC.

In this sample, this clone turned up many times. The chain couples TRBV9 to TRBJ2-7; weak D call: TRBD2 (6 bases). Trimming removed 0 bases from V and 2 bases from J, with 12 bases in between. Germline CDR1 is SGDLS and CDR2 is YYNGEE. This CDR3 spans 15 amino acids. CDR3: CASSVGSGWPYEQYF. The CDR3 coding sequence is TGTGCCAGCAGCGTAGGCAGCGGGTGGCCCTACGAGCAGTACTTC.

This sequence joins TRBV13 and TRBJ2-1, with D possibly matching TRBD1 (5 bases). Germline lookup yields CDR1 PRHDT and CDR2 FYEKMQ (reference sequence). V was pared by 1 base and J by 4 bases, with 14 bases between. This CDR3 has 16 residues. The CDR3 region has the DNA TGTGCCAGCAGCTTAGTTTTGTGGGGCGAATACAATGAGCAGTTCTTC. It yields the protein CASSLVLWGEYNEQFF.

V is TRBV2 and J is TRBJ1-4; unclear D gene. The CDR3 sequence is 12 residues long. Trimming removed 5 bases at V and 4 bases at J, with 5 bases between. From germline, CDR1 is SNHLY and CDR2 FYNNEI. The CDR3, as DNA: TGTGCCAGCAGTCCAGTTAATGAAAAACTGTTTTTT. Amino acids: CASSPVNEKLFF. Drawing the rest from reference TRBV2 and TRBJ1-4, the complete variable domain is EPEVTQTPSHQVTQMGQEVILRCVPISNHLYFYWYRQILGQKVEFLVSFYNNEISEKSEIFDDQFSVERPDGSNFTLKIRSTKLEDSAMYFCASSPVNEKLFFGSGTQLSVL.

The CDR3 DNA sequence: TGTGCCAGCAGTTCCCCGCTCAGGGAGACGAGGGAGCAGTACTTC. Its translation is CASSSPLRETREQYF. This chain uses TRBV28 with TRBJ2-7; possibly TRBD1 or TRBD2 for D (5 bases each). This CDR3 has 15 amino acids. V was shortened by 4 bases and J by 7 bases, with 20 bases between the two germline ends. The V gene's germline CDR1 is MDHEN and CDR2 SYDVKM. Complete variable domain (other parts from reference TRBV28 and TRBJ2-7): DVKVTQSSRYLVKRTGEKVFLECVQDMDHENMFWYRQDPGLGLRLIYFSYDVKMKEKGDIPEGYSVSREKKERFSLILESASTNQTSMYLCASSSPLRETREQYFGPGTRLTVT.

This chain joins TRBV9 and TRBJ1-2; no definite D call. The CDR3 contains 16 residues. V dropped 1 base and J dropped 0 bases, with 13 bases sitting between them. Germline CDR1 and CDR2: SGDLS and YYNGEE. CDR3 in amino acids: CASSVKLRLANYGYTF. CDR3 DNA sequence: TGTGCCAGCAGCGTAAAACTTCGGTTGGCTAACTATGGCTACACCTTC.

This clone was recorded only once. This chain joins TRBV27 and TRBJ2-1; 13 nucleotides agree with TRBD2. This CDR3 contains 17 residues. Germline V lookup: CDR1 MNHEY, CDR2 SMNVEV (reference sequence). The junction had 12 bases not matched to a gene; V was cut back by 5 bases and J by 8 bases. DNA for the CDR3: TGTGCCAGCAGTCCCGGGACTAGCGGGATCGGGTTGTATGAGCAGTTCTTC. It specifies CASSPGTSGIGLYEQFF.

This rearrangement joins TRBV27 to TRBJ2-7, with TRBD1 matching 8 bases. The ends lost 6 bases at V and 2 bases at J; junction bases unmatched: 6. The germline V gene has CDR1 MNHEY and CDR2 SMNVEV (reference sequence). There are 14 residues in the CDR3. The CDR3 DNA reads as TGTGCCAGCAGCTACAGGGGGGACACCTACGAGCAGTACTTC. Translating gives CASSYRGDTYEQYF.

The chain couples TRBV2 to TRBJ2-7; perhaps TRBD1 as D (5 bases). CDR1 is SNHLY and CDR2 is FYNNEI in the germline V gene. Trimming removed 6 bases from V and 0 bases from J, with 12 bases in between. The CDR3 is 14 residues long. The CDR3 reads CASSQTDFSYEQYF. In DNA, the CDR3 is TGTGCCAGCAGCCAGACAGACTTCTCCTACGAGCAGTACTTC.

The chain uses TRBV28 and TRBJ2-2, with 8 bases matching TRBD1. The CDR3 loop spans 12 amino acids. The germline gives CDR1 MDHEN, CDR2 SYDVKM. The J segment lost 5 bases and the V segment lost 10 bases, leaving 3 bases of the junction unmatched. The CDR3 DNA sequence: TGTGCCATCCAGGGGGCAACCGGGGAGCTGTTTTTT. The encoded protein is CAIQGATGELFF.